These 9 T cell receptor beta chains were all obtained from the same sample, sequenced in a study of cytomegalovirus exposure and HLA in healthy donors. The PCR made use of 60 Vbeta and 13 Jbeta primers. The protocol was immunoSEQ multiplex PCR, while the TCRdb copy is restricted to in-frame clones and leaves out a portion. The sample includes about 200,000 clones, just over 75% of them seen just once. The sample consisted of PBMCs. Every receptor here comes from a man aged 30 to 45 in good health and CMV-seronegative.

The rearrangement joins TRBV29-1 to TRBJ2-7; 7 bases match TRBD1. Germline assignment: CDR1 SQVTM and CDR2 ANQGSEA. Unmatched junction bases numbered 12, after V lost 7 bases and J lost 6 bases. The CDR3 runs 13 residues. The CDR3 DNA is TGCAGCGCCAACAGGGGCAAGGGGCTCGAGCAGTACTTC. Amino acids: CSANRGKGLEQYF.

This clone was observed a handful of times. V is TRBV28 and J is TRBJ2-7; D is unclear. Per germline, CDR1 MDHEN and CDR2 SYDVKM. Trimming shortened V by 4 bases and J by 3 bases, and 19 bases separated the two germline ends. The CDR3 has 16 residues. The CDR3 region is CASSSLGLLAVYEQYF. The CDR3 DNA sequence: TGTGCCAGCAGTTCCCTGGGTCTGCTTGCGGTCTACGAGCAGTACTTC.

The chain uses TRBV5-1 and TRBJ2-1, with D perhaps TRBD2 (5 bases). CDR1 and CDR2 (germline): SGHRS, YFSETQ. V dropped 2 bases and J dropped 8 bases, with 11 bases sitting between them. The CDR3 runs 13 residues. The CDR3 sequence: CASSFYGRDEQFF. The CDR3 nucleotides are TGCGCCAGCAGCTTCTACGGGCGGGATGAGCAGTTCTTC. Full variable domain (remainder filled in from reference TRBV5-1 and TRBJ2-1): KAGVTQTPRYLIKTRGQQVTLSCSPISGHRSVSWYQQTPGQGLQFLFEYFSETQRNKGNFPGRFSGRQFSNSRSEMNVSTLELGDSALYLCASSFYGRDEQFFGPGTRLTVL.

V is TRBV5-6 and J is TRBJ2-7, with TRBD2 matching over 7 bases. The junction had 17 bases not matched to a gene; V was cut back by 3 bases and J by 5 bases. CDR3 length: 17 amino acids. Looked up from germline, CDR1 is SGHDT and CDR2 is YYEEEE. The CDR3 loop is CASSWGGEAGLADEQYF. In DNA, the CDR3 is TGTGCCAGCAGCTGGGGGGGGGAGGCGGGCCTAGCGGACGAGCAGTACTTC.

The chain uses TRBV2 and TRBJ2-7; 8 bases agree with TRBD1. The CDR3 extends over 14 amino acids. CDR1 SNHLY and CDR2 FYNNEI come from the germline V gene. V was clipped by 6 bases and J by 3 bases; unmatched bases: 7. CDR3 bases: TGTGCCAGCAGATCAACGGACAGGGTCTACGAGCAGTACTTC. It yields the protein CASRSTDRVYEQYF.

The gene calls are TRBV9 and TRBJ2-1; 13 bases map to TRBD2. Per the germline V gene, CDR1 is SGDLS and CDR2 is YYNGEE. The J segment lost 7 bases and the V segment lost 4 bases, leaving 11 bases of the junction unmatched. The CDR3 length is 17 residues. The chain's CDR3 is CASSSRGLAGVGNEQFF. CDR3 coding DNA: TGTGCCAGCAGCTCAAGAGGACTAGCGGGAGTGGGTAATGAGCAGTTCTTC. Based on the CDR3 plus reference TRBV9 and TRBJ2-1, the full variable domain is DSGVTQTPKHLITATGQRVTLRCSPRSGDLSVYWYQQSLDQGLQFLIQYYNGEERAKGNILERFSAQQFPDLHSELNLSSLELGDSALYFCASSSRGLAGVGNEQFFGPGTRLTVL.

In its sample, this clone was seen a few times. The chain couples TRBV28 to TRBJ2-7; 8 nucleotides align to TRBD1. Germline V gene lookup returns CDR1 MDHEN and CDR2 SYDVKM. J gave up 2 bases and V 5 bases, and 2 bases lay outside the gene matches. This CDR3 region has 13 residues. CDR3 loop: CASSLTGAYEQYF. CDR3 coding DNA: TGTGCCAGCAGTCTGACAGGGGCCTACGAGCAGTACTTC.

The gene calls are TRBV27 and TRBJ2-7; no reliable D call. Trimming pared 6 bases from V and 2 bases from J, leaving 11 bases between. The germline gives CDR1 MNHEY, CDR2 SMNVEV (reference sequence). The CDR3 runs to 13 residues. The CDR3 is CASSPQVPYEQYF. DNA for the CDR3: TGTGCCAGCAGCCCTCAGGTCCCCTACGAGCAGTACTTC.

This chain uses TRBV5-1 with TRBJ2-7; 8 bases map to TRBD1. Per germline, CDR1 SGHRS and CDR2 YFSETQ. With 0 bases clipped from V and 4 bases from J, the junction kept 6 bases outside the gene matches. The CDR3 has 15 amino acids. Here the CDR3 reads CASSLAQGALYEQYF. The CDR3 DNA reads TGCGCCAGCAGCTTGGCTCAGGGGGCTCTATACGAGCAGTACTTC.